These 4 T cell receptor beta chains originate from one sample sequenced in a study of vaccination effects on CD4 cells after COVID-19. Assay used: immunoSEQ multiplex PCR; TCRdb lists only in-frame clones, some missing. Altogether around 45,000 clones are present, about 80% being singletons, with the ten largest covering approximately 12%. These receptors are not linked to any known antigen. Isolating CD4+ T cells followed about 11 days of culture. The source material was CD4+ T cells from PBMCs cultured without peptide, sampled before COVID-19 vaccination. These receptors all stem from a human donor who had a prior SARS-CoV-2 infection.

In its sample, this clone was seen a few times. The chain has TRBV11-2 and TRBJ2-2; TRBD2 matches at 10 bases. With 5 bases clipped from V and 1 base from J, the junction kept 4 bases outside the gene matches. This CDR3 contains 16 residues. From germline, CDR1 is SGHAT and CDR2 FQNNGV. The CDR3 nucleotides are TGTGCCAGCAGCCCTATAGCGGGAGGGAACACCGGGGAGCTGTTTTTT. It specifies CASSPIAGGNTGELFF.

This clone was found once. The V gene is TRBV7-9, the J gene TRBJ1-1, with no clear D. V was pared by 5 bases and J by 1 base, with 11 bases between. This CDR3 is built from 14 residues. Germline assignment: CDR1 SEHNR and CDR2 FQNEAQ (reference sequence). The CDR3 protein is CASSQRTPNTEAFF. Written as DNA, the CDR3 is TGTGCCAGCAGCCAACGGACCCCGAACACTGAAGCTTTCTTT. Together with reference TRBV7-9 and TRBJ1-1, the CDR3 gives the full variable domain: DTGVSQNPRHKITKRGQNVTFRCDPISEHNRLYWYRQTLGQGPEFLTYFQNEAQLEKSRLLSDRFSAERPKGSFSTLEIQRTEQGDSAMYLCASSQRTPNTEAFFGQGTRLTVV.

The chain employs TRBV7-2 and TRBJ2-5; 8 bases are shared with TRBD2. Trimming cost V 1 base and J 5 bases; bases outside gene matches: 9. There are 16 residues in the CDR3. Germline V gene sequence: CDR1 SGHTA, CDR2 FQGNSA. Here the CDR3 DNA reads TGTGCCAGCAGCTTAGGCCTAGCGGGTGGTGTTGAGACCCAGTACTTC. This translates into CASSLGLAGGVETQYF.

The J gene is TRBJ2-7, the V gene TRBV30; possible D gene TRBD1, 5 bases. This CDR3 region has 13 residues. The V gene's germline CDR1 is GTSNPN and CDR2 SVGIG (reference sequence). Trimming removed 2 bases from V and 5 bases from J, with 13 bases in between. CDR3 in amino acids: CAWSLDRVHEQYF. CDR3 DNA: TGTGCCTGGAGTCTTGACAGAGTCCACGAGCAGTACTTC.